These 31 T cell receptor beta chains share one sample of origin, sequenced in a study of human T cells and chemical hapten exposure (dated by TCRdb to about 2021). The method was RACE. TCRdb lists the instrument as NextSeq 500. TCRdb reran the public reads through fastp at Q25 and MiXCR, keeping productive beta chains. Duplicate CDR3 protein sequences are folded into a single record with the most common DNA and genes. For this sample there are over 100,000 distinct CDR3 sequences; around 8.3% appear just once. Under 2% of the sample comes from the top ten. The sample's time point label is to be understood as: healthy volunteer bleed at 2 weeks. Total RNA was extracted from unfractionated whole blood that had been collected in Tempus Blood RNA tubes. The sequenced sample consisted of whole blood. The receptors come from a male donor in good health. Some clones in this sample may be carry-over from other donors' samples.

This clonotype was seen many times. The chain combines TRBV12-3 or TRBV12-4 with TRBJ1-6; perhaps TRBD1 as D (6 bases). Trimming left V 6 bases short and J 7 bases short, with 16 bases between. The CDR3 is 15 amino acids. The CDR3 nucleotides read TGTGCCAGCAGACCTCGACAGGCTCGGAATTCACCCCTCCACTTT. This encodes CASRPRQARNSPLHF.

The chain recombines TRBV4-3 with TRBJ2-1; 11 bases are shared with TRBD2. The CDR3 totals 16 residues. Germline lookup yields CDR1 LGHNA and CDR2 YSLEER. The V and J ends lost 0 bases and 7 bases, in that order; junction bases with no gene match: 5. CDR3 residues: CASSQETSGGMNEQFF. DNA for the CDR3: TGCGCCAGCAGCCAAGAAACTAGCGGGGGTATGAATGAGCAGTTCTTC.

V gene TRBV29-1 combines with J gene TRBJ2-4; tentatively, D is TRBD1 or TRBD2 (5 bases each). V was clipped by 0 bases and J by 0 bases, with 24 bases between them. Germline values: CDR1 SQVTM, CDR2 ANQGSEA. CDR3 size: 20 residues. The CDR3 DNA reads as TGCAGCGTTGAAGATCAGGTACCAGTATACCGGGACCTAGCCAAAAACATTCAGTACTTC. Its translation: CSVEDQVPVYRDLAKNIQYF.

The chain carries TRBV7-9 and TRBJ2-1; D is uncertain. The germline V gene encodes CDR1 SEHNR and CDR2 FQNEAQ (reference sequence). Trimming shortened V by 2 bases and J by 5 bases, and 7 bases separated the two germline ends. The CDR3 is made up of 13 amino acids. The CDR3 sequence is CASSLILNNEQFF. The CDR3 region has the DNA TGTGCCAGCAGCTTAATACTAAACAATGAGCAGTTCTTC.

The sample holds a few counts of this clonotype. This chain connects TRBV29-1 to TRBJ2-6; D is unclear. Trimming took 4 bases from V and 1 from J, leaving 2 bases between them. This CDR3 contains 12 residues. Germline assignment: CDR1 SQVTM and CDR2 ANQGSEA. CDR3 protein: CSVVSGANVLTF. The CDR3 coding sequence is TGCAGCGTTGTGTCTGGGGCCAACGTCCTGACTTTC.

This clonotype was counted ten times or more. This sequence joins TRBV12-3 or TRBV12-4 and TRBJ2-5; no definite D call. This CDR3 contains 13 residues. Trimming left V 7 bases short and J 0 bases short, with 9 bases between. The CDR3 here is CASKEINQETQYF. In DNA, the CDR3 is TGTGCCAGCAAGGAAATAAACCAAGAGACCCAGTACTTC.

This clonotype was counted between two and nine times. The gene calls are TRBV20-1 and TRBJ2-3, with a weak D call TRBD2 (6 bases). Germline loops: CDR1 DFQATT, CDR2 SNEGSKA (reference sequence). The CDR3 is 14 residues long. Between the trimmed V and J ends, which lost 6 bases and 3 bases, there was a span of 16 bases. The CDR3 DNA is TGCAGTGCGCGGGGACGGGGGTCAACAGATACGCAGTATTTT. Translation: CSARGRGSTDTQYF.

This clonotype has only a few counts. The CDR3 protein is CASSPTGSPYGYTF. The CDR3 DNA sequence: TGCGCCAGCAGCCCTACAGGGTCTCCCTATGGCTACACCTTC. The chain joins TRBV5-1 to TRBJ1-2; a possible D gene is TRBD1 (6 bases). The CDR3 covers 14 residues. The germline V gene has CDR1 SGHRS and CDR2 YFSETQ. V lost 4 bases and J lost 4, with 14 bases in between.

This clonotype occurred many times. The chain employs TRBV7-9 and TRBJ2-7, with D hard to call. The CDR3 covers 13 residues. Germline V gene sequence: CDR1 SEHNR, CDR2 FQNEAQ (reference sequence). Trimming took 4 bases from V and 0 from J, leaving 7 bases between them. CDR3 residues: CASSSPASYEQYF. The CDR3, as DNA: TGTGCCAGCAGCTCGCCCGCCTCCTACGAGCAGTACTTC.

The chain joins TRBV6-2 or TRBV6-3 to TRBJ2-7, with D perhaps being TRBD1 or TRBD2 (5 bases each). CDR1 MNHEY and CDR2 SVGEGT come from the germline V gene. The length of the CDR3 is 15 residues. Trimming stripped 0 bases from V and 3 bases from J, with 12 bases between. The CDR3: CASSYSGVEFYEQYF. The CDR3 coding sequence is TGTGCCAGCAGTTACTCGGGGGTTGAATTCTACGAGCAGTACTTC.

In its sample, this clonotype was seen many times. The chain links TRBV7-2 to TRBJ2-7; the D is unclear. In germline, CDR1 is SGHTA, CDR2 FQGNSA. The CDR3 spans 14 residues. The ends were cut back, 3 bases at V and 0 bases at J, with 9 bases in the middle. The CDR3 nucleotides read TGTGCCAGCAGCTTTGGGGTAAGCTCCTACGAGCAGTACTTC. It translates to CASSFGVSSYEQYF. Full variable domain (remainder filled in from reference TRBV7-2 and TRBJ2-7): GAGVSQSPSNKVTEKGKDVELRCDPISGHTALYWYRQSLGQGLEFLIYFQGNSAPDKSGLPSDRFSAERTGGSVSTLTIQRTQQEDSAVYLCASSFGVSSYEQYFGPGTRLTVT.

This clonotype has ten or more counts. CDR3 DNA: TGCGCCAGCAGCCAAGAGAAAGGCGGCTACACCTTC. Its protein is CASSQEKGGYTF. J is TRBJ1-2 and V is TRBV4-1; D gene uncertain. Per the germline V gene, CDR1 is MGHRA and CDR2 is YSYEKL. The V and J ends lost 0 bases and 8 bases respectively, with 7 bases between them. There are 12 residues in the CDR3.

This clonotype was found a few times. The chain employs TRBV7-9 and TRBJ1-6; D may be TRBD1 (6 bases). Trimming removed 5 bases from V and 6 bases from J, with 20 bases in between. The CDR3 runs to 17 residues. Germline CDR1 and CDR2: SEHNR and FQNEAQ (reference sequence). The CDR3 bases are TGTGCCAGCAGCACACCAACTGGGGGCTCGGGTAATTCACCCCTCCACTTT. It translates to CASSTPTGGSGNSPLHF.

This clonotype was observed many times. The chain is built from TRBV9 and TRBJ2-2; D may be TRBD2 (7 bases). Looked up from germline, CDR1 is SGDLS and CDR2 is YYNGEE. This CDR3 is 16 amino acids long. Trimming stripped 0 bases from V and 0 bases from J, with 9 bases between. CDR3 in amino acids: CASSVGGGSNTGELFF. CDR3 coding DNA: TGTGCCAGCAGCGTAGGCGGGGGCTCGAACACCGGGGAGCTGTTTTTT.

This clonotype was picked up a small number of times. The V gene is TRBV19, the J gene TRBJ2-1; D might be TRBD2 (6 bases). The germline V gene encodes CDR1 LNHDA and CDR2 SQIVND (reference sequence). Deletions cut 1 base from V and 8 bases from J, with 21 bases between. This CDR3 comprises 17 residues. The CDR3 protein is CASSIGPGLPFRHEQFF. The CDR3, as DNA: TGTGCCAGTAGTATAGGTCCGGGACTTCCATTTCGCCATGAGCAGTTCTTC.

This clonotype came up a few times. The CDR3 is CASRDGLAGISSTDTQYF. The CDR3 DNA is TGTGCCAGCAGGGACGGACTAGCGGGGATCTCTAGCACAGATACGCAGTATTTT. V is TRBV5-4 and J is TRBJ2-3; 12 bases align to TRBD2. The CDR3 is 18 amino acids. CDR1 SGHNT and CDR2 YYREEE come from the germline V gene (reference sequence). After removal of 5 bases from V and 0 bases from J, the junction contained 10 bases not matched to a gene.

This clonotype showed up just a few times. This chain connects TRBV7-2 to TRBJ2-7; D gene ambiguous. Germline assignment: CDR1 SGHTA and CDR2 FQGNSA. This CDR3 spans 15 amino acids. V lost 4 bases to trimming and J lost 0 bases, with 13 bases between them. CDR3 region: CASSSPRAVSYEQYF. In nucleotides, the CDR3 is TGTGCCAGCAGCTCCCCTAGGGCGGTCTCCTACGAGCAGTACTTC.

This clonotype was seen a few times. The rearrangement links TRBV6-2 or TRBV6-3 to TRBJ2-1; D is unclear. Trimming took 6 bases from V and 4 from J, leaving 10 bases between them. Germline V CDR1 and CDR2: MNHEY, SVGEGT. The CDR3 totals 13 residues. As DNA, the CDR3 is TGTGCCAGCAGGCGGTCCGTTTACAATGAGCAGTTCTTC. Its protein product is CASRRSVYNEQFF.

The sample holds many counts of this clonotype. V is TRBV6-1 and J is TRBJ2-3, with D unclear. V was cut by 1 base and J by 0 bases, with 8 bases left in between. CDR1 MNHNS and CDR2 SASEGT come from the germline V gene. The CDR3 is made up of 15 amino acids. CDR3 amino acids: CASSEDLTSTDTQYF. The DNA for the CDR3 is TGTGCCAGCAGTGAAGACCTAACTAGCACAGATACGCAGTATTTT.

The chain links TRBV12-3 or TRBV12-4 to TRBJ2-2; TRBD1 matches at 12 bases. The CDR3 has 22 amino acids. With V trimmed by 4 bases and J by 3 bases, 21 bases remained unmatched. CDR3 coding DNA: TGTGCCAGCAGTTCCCCCCGATGGGACAGGGGGCGGGCGGGTCCCGACACCGGGGAGCTGTTTTTT. Translating gives CASSSPRWDRGRAGPDTGELFF.

The V call is TRBV29-1, the J call TRBJ2-3, with TRBD2 identical over 8 bases. Germline V gene data show CDR1 as SQVTM and CDR2 as ANQGSEA. Trimming removed 3 bases from V and 5 bases from J; junction bases left unmatched: 13. This CDR3 comprises 16 residues. In nucleotides, the CDR3 is TGCAGCGTTGATTCGCGGACTAGCCCGCAGAGAGATACGCAGTATTTT. Its translation is CSVDSRTSPQRDTQYF.

This clonotype was counted many times. The chain uses TRBV6-1 and TRBJ1-5, with 7 bases identical to TRBD1. There are 14 residues in the CDR3. Germline trimming cut 6 bases from V and 4 bases from J; bases unmatched to any gene: 6. CDR1 and CDR2 from the germline V gene are MNHNS and SASEGT. The CDR3 sequence is CASRSGGGNQPQHF. For the CDR3, the DNA is TGTGCCAGCAGGTCAGGGGGTGGTAATCAGCCCCAGCATTTT.

This clonotype occurred many times. The genes are TRBV29-1 and TRBJ2-7, with 7 bases lining up with TRBD2. This CDR3 comprises 13 residues. The V segment lost 7 bases and the J segment 2 bases; nucleotides outside the gene matches: 8. CDR1 is SQVTM, CDR2 ANQGSEA, per germline. The CDR3 loop reads CSANLAEPYEQYF. The CDR3 DNA follows: TGCAGCGCTAACCTAGCGGAACCCTACGAGCAGTACTTC.

The gene calls are TRBV29-1 and TRBJ2-3; a weak D match, TRBD2 (6 bases). V lost 4 bases and J 3 bases, leaving 14 bases between the germline ends. CDR1 and CDR2 from the germline V gene are SQVTM and ANQGSEA. The CDR3 totals 14 residues. This CDR3 is CSVGLAEGTDTQYF. Written as DNA, the CDR3 is TGCAGCGTTGGATTGGCGGAGGGGACAGATACGCAGTATTTT.

This clonotype was picked up a small number of times. The chain carries TRBV27 and TRBJ1-5, with D tentatively TRBD1 (5 bases). The V end was cut by 1 base, the J end by 0 bases, with 16 bases between. The CDR3 is made up of 18 amino acids. Germline V gene sequence: CDR1 MNHEY, CDR2 SMNVEV (reference sequence). CDR3 residues: CASSLLGTGGYSNQPQHF. CDR3 DNA: TGTGCCAGCAGTTTATTGGGGACGGGGGGGTATAGCAATCAGCCCCAGCATTTT.

This clonotype was seen a few times. The V and J genes are TRBV7-9 and TRBJ1-6; 9 bases map to TRBD1. V lost 1 base and J lost 8; bases outside the gene matches: 9. Germline V gives CDR1 SEHNR, CDR2 FQNEAQ (reference sequence). The CDR3 contains 17 residues. CDR3 sequence reads: CASSLGTGATFYSPLHF. The CDR3 DNA is TGTGCCAGCAGCTTAGGGACAGGGGCGACGTTCTATTCACCCCTCCACTTT.

This clonotype was detected ten times or more. This sequence joins TRBV7-2 and TRBJ2-7; D not certain. The CDR3 length is 14 residues. The germline gives CDR1 SGHTA, CDR2 FQGNSA. Between the trimmed V and J ends, which lost 4 bases and 3 bases, there was a span of 13 bases. DNA for the CDR3: TGTGCCAGCAGCTCCCCTAGGGTCATCTACGAGCAGTACTTC. It specifies CASSSPRVIYEQYF.

The chain carries TRBV23-1 and TRBJ2-5; D is unresolved. TRBV23-1 counts as an open reading frame of uncertain function. This CDR3 has 13 residues. Trimming stripped 2 bases from V and 1 base from J, with 5 bases between. The CDR3 region is CASSQETQETQYF. CDR3 in DNA: TGCGCCAGCAGTCAAGAGACCCAAGAGACCCAGTACTTC.

V is TRBV6-5 and J is TRBJ1-5; D remains ambiguous. The V end lost 6 bases, the J end lost 0 bases, and 12 bases lay between the germline ends. In germline, CDR1 is MNHEY, CDR2 SVGAGI. This CDR3 region has 15 residues. The CDR3 protein is CASRPEGYSNQPQHF. DNA of the CDR3: TGTGCCAGCAGGCCCGAGGGTTATAGCAATCAGCCCCAGCATTTT.

The J gene is TRBJ1-5, the V gene TRBV12-3 or TRBV12-4; TRBD1 matches 11 bases. Germline trimming cut 6 bases from V and 11 bases from J; bases unmatched to any gene: 12. The CDR3 totals 15 residues. DNA of the CDR3: TGTGCCAGCAGCCTACAGAGGGACAGGGGGGACGCCCAGCATTTT. Translated, it gives CASSLQRDRGDAQHF.

This clonotype was found a few times. The chain couples TRBV5-4 to TRBJ2-2; 8 bases are a match to TRBD2. There are 16 residues in the CDR3. V shed 3 bases and J 1 base; nucleotides not matched to a gene: 5. Germline loops: CDR1 SGHNT, CDR2 YYREEE (reference sequence). The CDR3 here is CASSSPGLVNTGELFF. CDR3 sequence (DNA): TGTGCCAGCAGCTCCCCGGGACTAGTGAACACCGGGGAGCTGTTTTTT.